A selection of T cell receptor beta chains follows, all from one sample in a study of blood T cell repertoires in COVID-19. TCRdb keeps only in-frame clones here, not all; method: immunoSEQ multiplex PCR. Counted here are 350,000 or so clones, 80% to 90% occurring once; the ten biggest clones make up 3.5% to 4.5%. The specimen was PBMCs or T cells enriched from blood (not recorded which). These receptors all come from a woman aged 35 to 49 with acute COVID-19. CDR3s include the opening cysteine and the closing phenylalanine or tryptophan. Fields, in order: J gene, D gene, V gene, clone size, CDR3 DNA, CDR3 protein. The D gene is left open where the match is weak. Rows give clone size only sometimes, using once, few, many, or a class for an expanded clone.

J gene: TRBJ1-5; D gene: TRBD1; V gene: TRBV29-1; clone size: -; CDR3 DNA: TGCAGCGTCATACAGGGGAGCAATCAGCCCCAGCATTTT; CDR3 protein: CSVIQGSNQPQHF
J gene: TRBJ2-5; D gene: -; V gene: TRBV7-9; clone size: -; CDR3 DNA: TGTGCCAGCAGCCTAGAATATTTACAAGAGACCCAGTACTTC; CDR3 protein: CASSLEYLQETQYF
J gene: TRBJ2-5; D gene: -; V gene: TRBV12-3/TRBV12-4; clone size: -; CDR3 DNA: TGTGCCAGCAGCCCCGGACACAAAGAGACCCAGTACTTC; CDR3 protein: CASSPGHKETQYF
J gene: TRBJ2-7; D gene: TRBD1; V gene: TRBV5-1; clone size: once; CDR3 DNA: TGCGCCAGCAGCTTGGGATACAGGGGCTCCTACGAGCAGTACTTC; CDR3 protein: CASSLGYRGSYEQYF
J gene: TRBJ1-1; D gene: TRBD1; V gene: TRBV18; clone size: -; CDR3 DNA: TGTGCCAGCTCAAGGGACAGACGGTGGGCTTTCTTT; CDR3 protein: CASSRDRRWAFF
J gene: TRBJ2-3; D gene: TRBD2; V gene: TRBV3-1/TRBV3-2; clone size: -; CDR3 DNA: TGTGCCAGCAGCCATCGTAAGCAGGGCGGGAGGGATACGCAGTATTTT; CDR3 protein: CASSHRKQGGRDTQYF
J gene: TRBJ2-2; D gene: TRBD1; V gene: TRBV11-3; clone size: once; CDR3 DNA: TGTGCCAGCAGCCAATTTAACAGGGGCACCGGGGAGCTGTTTTTT; CDR3 protein: CASSQFNRGTGELFF
J gene: TRBJ2-7; D gene: TRBD2; V gene: TRBV29-1; clone size: once; CDR3 DNA: TGCAGCGGTGTTTCGGGAGGAGAGCAGTACTTC; CDR3 protein: CSGVSGGEQYF
J gene: TRBJ2-1; D gene: TRBD2; V gene: TRBV7-7; clone size: -; CDR3 DNA: TGTGCTAGCAGCTTAGCGCTAGCGGGAGGGAATGAGCAGTTCTTC; CDR3 protein: CASSLALAGGNEQFF
J gene: TRBJ1-1; D gene: TRBD1; V gene: TRBV7-9; clone size: few; CDR3 DNA: TGTGCCAGCAGCTTAGAGCAGGGGGCGGAAGCTTTCTTT; CDR3 protein: CASSLEQGAEAFF
J gene: TRBJ1-4; D gene: -; V gene: TRBV15; clone size: -; CDR3 DNA: TGTGCCACCAGCAGTAAGACGGGGGAAAAACTGTTTTTT; CDR3 protein: CATSSKTGEKLFF
J gene: TRBJ1-2; D gene: TRBD1; V gene: TRBV30; clone size: once; CDR3 DNA: TGTGCGCCGGGACAGGGCGTATCATTTTTC; CDR3 protein: CAPGQGVSFF
J gene: TRBJ2-3; D gene: -; V gene: TRBV5-1; clone size: -; CDR3 DNA: TGCGCCAGCAGCTCCTCCCTAGCCACTAGCACAGATACGCAGTATTTT; CDR3 protein: CASSSSLATSTDTQYF
J gene: TRBJ1-2; D gene: TRBD1; V gene: TRBV29-1; clone size: few; CDR3 DNA: TGCAGCGTTGCGGACTGGACAGGGGGCCAGTATGGCTACACCTTC; CDR3 protein: CSVADWTGGQYGYTF
J gene: TRBJ1-1; D gene: -; V gene: TRBV11-2; clone size: -; CDR3 DNA: TGTGCCAGCAGCTACAGGGATGACACTGAAGCTTTCTTT; CDR3 protein: CASSYRDDTEAFF
J gene: TRBJ2-3; D gene: -; V gene: TRBV27; clone size: -; CDR3 DNA: TGTGCCAGCAGTTTATTGCCCCCGGGTCCAGGGTCTAGCACAGATACGCAGTATTTT; CDR3 protein: CASSLLPPGPGSSTDTQYF
J gene: TRBJ1-5; D gene: TRBD1; V gene: TRBV7-2; clone size: few; CDR3 DNA: TGTGCCAGCAGCCAGGAGGGGAACAGGGGCCAGCCCCAGCATTTT; CDR3 protein: CASSQEGNRGQPQHF
J gene: TRBJ2-3; D gene: -; V gene: TRBV7-9; clone size: -; CDR3 DNA: TGTGCCAGCAGCCGGGACTTCGCAGATACGCAGTATTTT; CDR3 protein: CASSRDFADTQYF
J gene: TRBJ2-2; D gene: -; V gene: TRBV6-5; clone size: -; CDR3 DNA: TGTGCCAGCAGAGTTGGACAGAAGAACACCGGGGAGCTGTTTTTT; CDR3 protein: CASRVGQKNTGELFF
J gene: TRBJ2-1; D gene: TRBD2; V gene: TRBV9; clone size: -; CDR3 DNA: TGTGCCAGCAGCGTAGGACTAGCGGGGACAAGCTCCTACAATGAGCAGTTCTTC; CDR3 protein: CASSVGLAGTSSYNEQFF